The T cell receptor beta chain under discussion was sequenced for a study of human T cells and chemical hapten exposure. Study-level points and caveats: Expanded TCRs grouped into significantly more large CDR3 similarity clusters than controls produced. DPC sensitization left the count of TCRs above 1 in 1000 unchanged.

Specified time point: pre-sensitization, week 0. Specified treatment: therapeutic diphenylcyclopropenone sensitization with weekly scalp DPC. Blood collection happened ahead of applying each patch test. On this clonotype: Its antigen is undetermined.

Germline V CDR1 and CDR2: SEHNR, FQNEAQ (reference sequence). V was shortened by 5 bases and J by 2 bases, with 13 bases between the two germline ends. The CDR3 has 14 amino acids. In the source study's methods: TCRs per sample had a median of roughly 93,000 and ranged from 23,224 to 690,600. TCRdb reprocessed the RACE reads with MiXCR, giving one entry per CDR3 protein. The V and J calls were not made by the authors but by TCRdb's processing. This table holds roughly 380,000 distinct CDR3 sequences, roughly 5% found once. V and J are TRBV7-9 and TRBJ2-7; D not certain. The starting material was whole blood, obtained in connection with sensitization to the hapten diphenylcyclopropenone (DPC). The receptor's source is a woman aged 45-65 years with alopecia areata. Some clones in this sample may be carry-over from other donors' samples. In DNA, the CDR3 is TGTGCCAGCAGCCCGACAAGTCTAGCCTACGAGCAGTACTTC. Its translation: CASSPTSLAYEQYF. The entire variable domain, with the rest obtained from reference TRBV7-9 and TRBJ2-7, is as follows: DTGVSQNPRHKITKRGQNVTFRCDPISEHNRLYWYRQTLGQGPEFLTYFQNEAQLEKSRLLSDRFSAERPKGSFSTLEIQRTEQGDSAMYLCASSPTSLAYEQYFGPGTRLTVT.